A single sample gave rise to the 20 T cell receptor beta chains below, sequenced in a study of blood T cell repertoires in COVID-19. TCRdb's table, derived via immunoSEQ multiplex PCR, lists solely in-frame clones and lacks some. Of 150,000 to 200,000 clones listed, around 76% are singletons. The specimen sequenced was PBMCs or T cells enriched from blood (not recorded which). The receptors were sampled from a woman between 50 and 59 years old with acute COVID-19.

V gene TRBV25-1 combines with J gene TRBJ1-2; 7 nucleotides align to TRBD1. Germline CDR1 is MGHDK and CDR2 is SYGVNS. After removal of 2 bases from V and 8 bases from J, the junction contained 5 bases not matched to a gene. The CDR3 spans 13 residues. The CDR3, as DNA: TGTGCCAGCAGTGAACGTGGGACAGTGGGCTACACCTTC. It translates to CASSERGTVGYTF.

This clone was found a few times. This chain uses TRBV2 with TRBJ2-6; the D gene is possibly TRBD2 (7 bases). From germline, CDR1 is SNHLY and CDR2 FYNNEI. This CDR3 contains 16 residues. V gave up 7 bases and J gave up 4 bases, with 17 bases separating them. CDR3 sequence (DNA): TGTGCCAGCATTCGGGGGGCGTTCTCCGGGGCCAACGTCCTGACTTTC. As protein: CASIRGAFSGANVLTF.

The V and J genes are TRBV7-9 and TRBJ2-1, with D perhaps matching TRBD1 (6 bases). Per the germline V gene, CDR1 is SEHNR and CDR2 is FQNEAQ (reference sequence). The CDR3 length is 15 residues. V was shortened by 5 bases and J by 6 bases, with 17 bases between the two germline ends. CDR3 sequence (DNA): TGTGCCAGCAGCCCCAGGGGAAACTCTCTCAATGAGCAGTTCTTC. Its translation: CASSPRGNSLNEQFF.

The chain uses TRBV7-2 and TRBJ1-1; D remains unclear. V lost 5 bases to trimming and J lost 0 bases, with 7 bases between them. This CDR3 comprises 13 residues. Germline V gene sequence: CDR1 SGHTA, CDR2 FQGNSA. Written as DNA, the CDR3 is TGTGCCAGCAGCCGACTCTTGAACACTGAAGCTTTCTTT. This translates into CASSRLLNTEAFF.

The chain carries TRBV11-3 and TRBJ1-1, with 9 nucleotides matching TRBD1. Germline V gene lookup returns CDR1 SGHNT and CDR2 YENEEA. V dropped 8 bases and J dropped 0; count of bases not matched to a gene: 16. The length of the CDR3 is 18 residues. The CDR3 DNA sequence: TGTGCCAGCTCGCCGGATGAAGGGACAGGGAACATGAACACTGAAGCTTTCTTT. Translation: CASSPDEGTGNMNTEAFF.

The gene calls are TRBV27 and TRBJ1-2, with 11 bases fitting TRBD1. This CDR3 region has 14 residues. Germline assignment: CDR1 MNHEY and CDR2 SMNVEV (reference sequence). The V segment lost 4 bases and the J segment 6 bases; nucleotides outside the gene matches: 4. This CDR3 reads CASSSRTGGDGYTF. CDR3 DNA sequence: TGTGCCAGCAGTTCCCGGACAGGGGGCGATGGCTACACCTTC.

The V and J genes are TRBV5-6 and TRBJ1-3, with D unclear. Per the germline V gene, CDR1 is SGHDT and CDR2 is YYEEEE. Trimming shortened V by 3 bases and J by 0 bases, and 7 bases separated the two germline ends. The CDR3 covers 14 residues. The CDR3: CASSWPGSGNTIYF. The CDR3 DNA is TGTGCCAGCAGCTGGCCGGGCTCTGGAAACACCATATATTTT.

The chain has TRBV5-1 and TRBJ2-5, with TRBD1 identical over 9 bases. Germline lookup yields CDR1 SGHRS and CDR2 YFSETQ. The CDR3 has 14 residues. V shed 4 bases, J shed 1 base, and the junction held 2 bases outside the gene matches. The CDR3 nucleotides read TGCGCCAGCAGCGCGGACAGGGGCCAAGAGACCCAGTACTTC. Translated, it gives CASSADRGQETQYF.

V is TRBV7-9 and J is TRBJ2-1; 8 positions agree with TRBD2. Per the germline V gene, CDR1 is SEHNR and CDR2 is FQNEAQ (reference sequence). This CDR3 comprises 15 residues. The J segment lost 9 bases and the V segment lost 1 base, leaving 8 bases of the junction unmatched. The CDR3 sequence: CASSLVDGTSSEQFF. The DNA for the CDR3 is TGTGCCAGCAGCTTAGTTGACGGGACTAGTAGTGAGCAGTTCTTC. Complete variable domain (other parts from reference TRBV7-9 and TRBJ2-1): DTGVSQNPRHKITKRGQNVTFRCDPISEHNRLYWYRQTLGQGPEFLTYFQNEAQLEKSRLLSDRFSAERPKGSFSTLEIQRTEQGDSAMYLCASSLVDGTSSEQFFGPGTRLTVL.

This chain links TRBV5-4 with TRBJ2-1; TRBD2 matches 13 bases. This CDR3 region has 17 residues. V gave up 3 bases and J gave up 0 bases; unmatched junction bases: 3. Germline V gene sequence: CDR1 SGHNT, CDR2 YYREEE (reference sequence). CDR3 in DNA: TGTGCCAGCAGCTCCCGACTAGCGGGGGGCTCCTACAATGAGCAGTTCTTC. Protein sequence: CASSSRLAGGSYNEQFF.

The chain recombines TRBV14 with TRBJ2-2; TRBD1 matches at 9 bases. Germline assignment: CDR1 SGHDN and CDR2 FVKESK. V was clipped by 4 bases and J by 5 bases; unmatched bases: 5. The CDR3 has 15 residues. CDR3 sequence reads: CASSLTGGATGELFF. The CDR3, as DNA: TGTGCCAGCAGCCTCACAGGGGGCGCAACCGGGGAGCTGTTTTTT.

The chain is built from TRBV5-5 and TRBJ1-5; 8 bases are a match to TRBD1. The V and J ends lost 4 bases and 7 bases, in that order; junction bases with no gene match: 4. The CDR3 is made up of 13 amino acids. Germline assignment: CDR1 SGHKS and CDR2 YYEKEE (reference sequence). CDR3 sequence: CASSTGGEQPQHF. CDR3 nucleotide sequence: TGTGCCAGCAGCACAGGGGGTGAGCAGCCCCAGCATTTT.

V is TRBV19 and J is TRBJ2-3; 10 bases are a match to TRBD1. The CDR3 totals 16 residues. J lost 3 bases, V lost 10 bases, and 13 bases had no gene match. Germline lookup yields CDR1 LNHDA and CDR2 SQIVND (reference sequence). The CDR3 DNA follows: TGTGCCACTGCCTTTAGGCGGGGACAGGGGACAGATACGCAGTATTTT. Translation gives CATAFRRGQGTDTQYF.

This sequence joins TRBV4-2 and TRBJ2-6; no reliable D call. There are 18 residues in the CDR3. Between the trimmed V and J ends, which lost 0 bases and 5 bases, there was a span of 17 bases. Looked up from germline, CDR1 is LGHNA and CDR2 is YNFKEQ. CDR3 region: CASSQDPPGVDRANVLTF. In DNA form, the CDR3 reads TGTGCCAGCAGCCAAGATCCCCCCGGCGTAGACAGGGCCAACGTCCTGACTTTC.

The gene calls are TRBV5-5 and TRBJ1-2; D is unclear. The CDR3 sequence is 13 residues long. The V end lost 3 bases, the J end lost 2 bases, and 8 bases lay between the germline ends. Germline V gives CDR1 SGHKS, CDR2 YYEKEE (reference sequence). The CDR3 bases are TGTGCCAGCAGCTCCATGCAGAACTATGGCTACACCTTC. This encodes CASSSMQNYGYTF. Based on the CDR3 plus reference TRBV5-5 and TRBJ1-2, the full variable domain is DAGVTQSPTHLIKTRGQQVTLRCSPISGHKSVSWYQQVLGQGPQFIFQYYEKEERGRGNFPDRFSARQFPNYSSELNVNALLLGDSALYLCASSSMQNYGYTFGSGTRLTVV.

The chain is built from TRBV19 and TRBJ1-6; 7 bases are a match to TRBD1. The CDR3 contains 14 residues. The V and J ends lost 4 bases and 5 bases, in that order; junction bases with no gene match: 2. Germline values: CDR1 LNHDA, CDR2 SQIVND (reference sequence). The CDR3 DNA sequence: TGTGCCAGTAGTACAGACAGGGATAATTCACCCCTCCACTTT. Amino acids: CASSTDRDNSPLHF.

The chain has TRBV5-1 and TRBJ2-1; 11 bases agree with TRBD2. CDR1 SGHRS and CDR2 YFSETQ come from the germline V gene. V trimming: 5 bases; J trimming: 4 bases; junction bases outside the gene matches: 8. The CDR3 runs to 16 residues. In nucleotides, the CDR3 is TGCGCCAGCAGTCCCTCTAGCGGGGGGACTTACAATGAGCAGTTCTTC. Protein: CASSPSSGGTYNEQFF.

At least ten counts were recorded for this clone. This chain joins TRBV6-2 or TRBV6-3 and TRBJ1-5, with D possibly being TRBD1 (5 bases). Germline lookup yields CDR1 MNHEY and CDR2 SVGEGT. The CDR3 loop spans 16 amino acids. V gave up 5 bases and J gave up 5 bases, with 19 bases separating them. The DNA for the CDR3 is TGTGCCAGCAGTCCGACTCGACAGTCTGTACATCAGCCCCAGCATTTT. It is translated as CASSPTRQSVHQPQHF.

The chain couples TRBV7-2 to TRBJ1-6; 7 bases fit TRBD1. The V gene end was trimmed by 1 base and the J gene end by 7 bases; junction bases not matched to a gene: 4. The CDR3 is 15 residues long. CDR1 and CDR2 (germline): SGHTA, FQGNSA. CDR3 nucleotide sequence: TGTGCCAGCAGCTTAGTGTCACAGGGGAATTCACCCCTCCACTTT. It translates to CASSLVSQGNSPLHF.

V and J are TRBV28 and TRBJ1-5, with a tentative D call TRBD1 (5 bases). Trimming pared 7 bases from V and 2 bases from J, leaving 21 bases between. The CDR3 covers 17 residues. CDR1 and CDR2 (germline): MDHEN, SYDVKM. This CDR3 reads CASIPLVGVLGNQPQHF. The CDR3 coding sequence is TGTGCCAGCATTCCCCTCGTAGGGGTTCTCGGCAATCAGCCCCAGCATTTT. Full variable domain (missing parts from reference TRBV28 and TRBJ1-5): DVKVTQSSRYLVKRTGEKVFLECVQDMDHENMFWYRQDPGLGLRLIYFSYDVKMKEKGDIPEGYSVSREKKERFSLILESASTNQTSMYLCASIPLVGVLGNQPQHFGDGTRLSIL.